This T cell receptor beta chain was obtained from a study of shared clonotypes between healthy human individuals. Positively selected for CCR7, the CD45RO-negative cells used as naive CD8 cells excluded terminally differentiated effector memory CD45RA+ cells. Data came from immunoSEQ multiplex PCR; TCRdb stores just in-frame clones and leaves some out. The repertoire holds about 580,000 clones, with roughly 98% as singletons. The CDR3 is 14 residues long. The germline CDR1 and CDR2 sequences are MNHNS and SASEGT. The V end lost 5 bases, the J end lost 3 bases, and 13 bases lay between the germline ends.

J is TRBJ1-2 and V is TRBV6-1, with TRBD1 as a possible D gene (6 bases). The receptor comes from a man younger than 45 in good health. The sample was naive CD8+ T cells sorted from blood. The DNA of the CDR3 is TGTGCCAGCAGTCCCTATGGGGGCGACTATGGCTACACCTTC. Its translation is CASSPYGGDYGYTF.